The 8 T cell receptor beta chains below were found in one sample sequenced in a study of T cell changes during pregnancy in multiple sclerosis. Data came from immunoSEQ multiplex PCR; TCRdb stores just in-frame clones and leaves some out. The sample gives approximately 100,000 clones, 85% to 95% of which show up once; 0.95% to 1.5% is in the top ten. The sequencing here drew on peripheral blood, taken in the second trimester of pregnancy. These receptors came from a female donor with multiple sclerosis, enrolled in a pregnancy study.

In nucleotides, the CDR3 is TGCGCCAGCAGCTCACCGGCCGGACAGTTCTCCTACGAGCAGTACTTC. The encoded protein is CASSSPAGQFSYEQYF. The V call is TRBV5-1, the J call TRBJ2-7; tentative D call: TRBD1 (6 bases). Germline lookup yields CDR1 SGHRS and CDR2 YFSETQ. Deletions cut 3 bases from V and 0 bases from J, with 16 bases between. The CDR3 sequence is 16 residues long.

The chain employs TRBV7-3 and TRBJ2-1; perhaps TRBD2 as D (5 bases). CDR1 is SGHTA and CDR2 is FQGTGA in the germline V gene. V was shortened by 6 bases and J by 9 bases, with 15 bases between the two germline ends. CDR3 length: 13 amino acids. CDR3 sequence (DNA): TGTGCCAGCAGTTCTACTAGTTCGGGTGAGCAGTTCTTC. Translating it yields CASSSTSSGEQFF.

The J gene is TRBJ1-2, the V gene TRBV14; possibly TRBD1 for D (6 bases). Trimming shortened V by 2 bases and J by 2 bases, and 6 bases separated the two germline ends. The CDR3 spans 13 residues. In germline, CDR1 is SGHDN, CDR2 FVKESK. Written as DNA, the CDR3 is TGTGCCAGCAGCCAAAGGGGGAACTATGGCTACACCTTC. This sequence encodes CASSQRGNYGYTF.

The chain is built from TRBV7-2 and TRBJ2-3; TRBD2 aligns across 12 bases. Germline loops: CDR1 SGHTA, CDR2 FQGNSA. V lost 5 bases and J lost 6; bases outside the gene matches: 9. The CDR3 totals 16 residues. The CDR3 DNA is TGTGCCAGCAGCGCCCCCCTAGCGGGGGGGCTGGATACGCAGTATTTT. It encodes CASSAPLAGGLDTQYF.

The chain employs TRBV19 and TRBJ1-2; D is ambiguous. The V and J ends lost 4 bases and 1 base respectively, with 13 bases between them. Germline V gene sequence: CDR1 LNHDA, CDR2 SQIVND (reference sequence). This CDR3 is built from 15 residues. CDR3 loop: CASSNDEGSNYGYTF. The CDR3 DNA reads as TGTGCCAGTAGTAATGACGAGGGAAGTAACTATGGCTACACCTTC.

The rearrangement links TRBV5-1 to TRBJ2-6; 9 positions match TRBD1. The V gene's germline CDR1 is SGHRS and CDR2 YFSETQ. CDR3 length equals 15 residues. The J segment lost 14 bases and the V segment lost 2 bases, leaving 11 bases of the junction unmatched. The CDR3 DNA is TGCGCCAGCAGCTTATTAACCGGGACAGGGATGCTCCTGACTTTC. Its protein product is CASSLLTGTGMLLTF.

The genes are TRBV2 and TRBJ2-7; the D gene is possibly TRBD1 (6 bases). This CDR3 comprises 14 residues. Germline V gene data show CDR1 as SNHLY and CDR2 as FYNNEI. With 7 bases removed from V and 0 bases from J, the gap between germline ends came to 13 bases. CDR3 nucleotide sequence: TGTGCCAGCATCCCGGACAGAGCCTCCTACGAGCAGTACTTC. Encoded protein: CASIPDRASYEQYF.

This clone was counted between two and nine times. V gene TRBV30 combines with J gene TRBJ2-1; TRBD1 aligns across 9 bases. The germline V gene has CDR1 GTSNPN and CDR2 SVGIG (reference sequence). V trimming: 5 bases; J trimming: 2 bases; junction bases outside the gene matches: 1. The CDR3 contains 13 residues. The CDR3 nucleotides are TGTGCCTGGGGGACAGGGCCCTACAATGAGCAGTTCTTC. Encoded protein: CAWGTGPYNEQFF.